The entry that follows covers one TCR beta chain sequence. The antigen is unknown. These data are taken from a study of PD-1 blockade in classical Hodgkin lymphoma. General study points: Exclusion was the outcome for patients who began nivolumab under 1 year after ASCT. Patients newly diagnosed and complete responders had comparable baseline diversity.

Some clones are missing from TCRdb's copy, which holds only in-frame ones; the method was immunoSEQ multiplex PCR. The profile shows over 15,000 clones, around 79% of them singletons. Described time point: cycle 4 day 1 (C4D1), after 6 weeks of nivolumab. Every patient experienced relapse after autologous stem cell transplantation, and brentuximab vedotin exposure varied. Investigators isolated CD4+ T cells from thawed PBMCs through magnetic negative selection. The germline V and J ends were trimmed by 4 bases and 0 bases, with 18 bases remaining between them. Germline V CDR1 and CDR2: MGHRA, YSYEKL. The CDR3 spans 17 residues.

The sample in question was CD4+ T cells from blood, obtained before the fourth cycle of nivolumab. The sequence came from a human donor with classical Hodgkin lymphoma. The chain recombines TRBV4-1 with TRBJ1-1; D possibly corresponds to TRBD1 (5 bases). The CDR3 coding sequence is TGCGCCAGCAGCCCCGGGACCGTTCGATATTTGAACACTGAAGCTTTCTTT. Protein: CASSPGTVRYLNTEAFF.